The 10 T cell receptor beta chains below come from one sample, sequenced in a study of blood T cell repertoires in COVID-19. Sequenced by immunoSEQ multiplex PCR; TCRdb stores in-frame clones only, minus some. The sample contains tens of thousands of clones, approximately 85% of which appear only once. The sample consisted of peripheral blood. The source of these receptors is a man older than 75 with acute or convalescent COVID-19.

This sequence joins TRBV7-2 and TRBJ2-3; 9 bases are shared with TRBD2. Germline loops: CDR1 SGHTA, CDR2 FQGNSA. J was trimmed by 2 bases and V by 2 bases; bases with no gene match: 2. This CDR3 has 15 residues. The CDR3 coding sequence is TGTGCCAGCAGCTTAAGCGGGGGGTACACAGATACGCAGTATTTT. Amino acids: CASSLSGGYTDTQYF.

The chain recombines TRBV6-4 with TRBJ2-2, with TRBD2 matching 9 bases. Per germline, CDR1 MRHNA and CDR2 SNTAGT. V lost 6 bases and J lost 7; bases outside the gene matches: 9. CDR3 length equals 15 residues. Here the CDR3 reads CASSPGAGGIGELFF. Written as DNA, the CDR3 is TGTGCCAGCAGCCCCGGAGCGGGGGGAATCGGGGAGCTGTTTTTT.

The genes are TRBV7-7 and TRBJ2-1; 8 bases map to TRBD1. The V segment lost 5 bases and the J segment 8 bases; nucleotides outside the gene matches: 14. The CDR3 has 16 amino acids. CDR1 and CDR2 (germline): SSHAT, FNYEAQ (reference sequence). CDR3 DNA sequence: TGTGCCAGCAGCCGGGGGCGGACAGGGACGACCGATGAGCAGTTCTTC. Protein: CASSRGRTGTTDEQFF.

V is TRBV28 and J is TRBJ1-1, with 7 bases that match TRBD1. The CDR3 covers 14 residues. CDR1 is MDHEN and CDR2 is SYDVKM in the germline V gene. The trim removed 3 bases at V and 1 base at J, leaving 2 bases unmatched. The CDR3 here is CASSLGQKNTEAFF. The CDR3 DNA is TGTGCCAGCAGTTTGGGACAGAAGAACACTGAAGCTTTCTTT.

The J gene is TRBJ2-4, the V gene TRBV5-4, with 8 bases matching TRBD2. V shed 4 bases and J 2 bases; nucleotides not matched to a gene: 11. This CDR3 has 17 amino acids. In germline, CDR1 is SGHNT, CDR2 YYREEE (reference sequence). As DNA, the CDR3 is TGTGCCAGCAGCCCCCTAGCGGGTGGTTCCCCCAAAAACATTCAGTACTTC. Residues: CASSPLAGGSPKNIQYF.

V is TRBV5-4 and J is TRBJ1-4, with 10 bases that match TRBD1. CDR1 and CDR2 (germline): SGHNT, YYREEE (reference sequence). The V gene end was trimmed by 4 bases and the J gene end by 4 bases; junction bases not matched to a gene: 7. The CDR3 extends over 16 amino acids. The CDR3 sequence: CASSPGGDRGNEKLFF. The CDR3 DNA is TGTGCCAGCAGCCCAGGCGGGGACAGGGGTAATGAAAAACTGTTTTTT.

The chain joins TRBV6-5 to TRBJ1-2; D gene uncertain. Germline V CDR1 and CDR2: MNHEY, SVGAGI. This CDR3 is 11 amino acids long. Trimming stripped 6 bases from V and 8 bases from J, with 10 bases between. The CDR3 sequence is CASRSGGGYTF. The CDR3 region has the DNA TGTGCCAGCAGGTCAGGAGGCGGCTACACCTTC.

The chain has TRBV7-2 and TRBJ2-7; TRBD2 agrees at 10 bases. The V gene end was trimmed by 2 bases and the J gene end by 4 bases; junction bases not matched to a gene: 5. Germline V gene data show CDR1 as SGHTA and CDR2 as FQGNSA. The length of the CDR3 is 15 residues. The CDR3 is CASSLSSSGGYEQYF. The CDR3 DNA sequence: TGTGCCAGCAGCTTATCGTCTAGCGGGGGTTACGAGCAGTACTTC.

This clone was counted a few times. This chain links TRBV24-1 with TRBJ2-1, with 10 bases aligning to TRBD1. The V gene end was trimmed by 4 bases and the J gene end by 8 bases; junction bases not matched to a gene: 7. Per the germline V gene, CDR1 is KGHDR and CDR2 is SFDVKD. The CDR3 covers 15 residues. CDR3 protein: CATSEGQGEKDEQFF. The CDR3 DNA follows: TGTGCCACCAGTGAAGGACAGGGGGAAAAGGATGAGCAGTTCTTC.

V is TRBV4-2 and J is TRBJ1-2, with 7 bases matching TRBD1. Per the germline V gene, CDR1 is LGHNA and CDR2 is YNFKEQ. V shed 4 bases, J shed 6 bases, and the junction held 23 bases outside the gene matches. The CDR3 spans 19 residues. DNA for the CDR3: TGTGCCAGCAGCCGCTCAATGGGGGGAGACAGGGATCATCGCCATGGCTACACCTTC. The encoded protein is CASSRSMGGDRDHRHGYTF.